Presented here are 30 T cell receptor beta chains from one specimen sequenced in a study of shared clonotypes between healthy human individuals. Sequenced by immunoSEQ multiplex PCR; TCRdb stores in-frame clones only, minus some. The sample yields under 1,900,000 clones, less than 99% seen once. Sequenced sample: naive CD4+ T cells sorted from blood. Indicated subset: CD45RA+ positively selected. The receptors stem from a man aged 30-40 years in good health.

The chain combines TRBV10-2 with TRBJ2-1; D call uncertain. The CDR3 loop spans 11 amino acids. The germline V gene encodes CDR1 WSHSY and CDR2 SAAADI. V lost 6 bases and J lost 8, with 8 bases in between. DNA of the CDR3: TGCGCCAGCAGCGCCCCCCATGAGCAGTTCTTC. It translates to CASSAPHEQFF.

V usage is TRBV6-1 and J usage is TRBJ1-2; 10 nucleotides line up with TRBD1. Trimming cost V 6 bases and J 5 bases; bases outside gene matches: 9. CDR3 length: 15 amino acids. CDR1 is MNHNS, CDR2 SASEGT, per germline. CDR3 amino acids: CASSAGTGVRYGYTF. The DNA for the CDR3 is TGTGCCAGCAGCGCCGGGACAGGGGTTCGGTATGGCTACACCTTC.

The V gene is TRBV5-5, the J gene TRBJ1-5; D possibly corresponds to TRBD1 (5 bases). The germline CDR1 and CDR2 sequences are SGHKS and YYEKEE (reference sequence). The CDR3 totals 16 residues. V was pared by 4 bases and J by 4 bases, with 18 bases between. In nucleotides, the CDR3 is TGTGCCAGCAGCGACAGAGCCCCCAGTCCAAATCAGCCCCAGCATTTT. Translated, it gives CASSDRAPSPNQPQHF.

With regard to this clone: The sample has other DNA sequences that encode this CDR3 too. J is TRBJ2-2 and V is TRBV11-3, with D possibly TRBD2 on 6 matching bases. Trimming left V 0 bases short and J 4 bases short, with 9 bases between. This CDR3 is 15 amino acids long. Germline V CDR1 and CDR2: SGHNT, YENEEA. The CDR3 here is CASSLDRGVTGELFF. The CDR3 bases are TGTGCCAGCAGCTTAGATCGCGGGGTCACCGGGGAGCTGTTTTTT.

The chain has TRBV18 and TRBJ2-1; 10 nucleotides line up with TRBD1. J lost 4 bases, V lost 6 bases, and 0 bases had no gene match. Germline V CDR1 and CDR2: KGHSH, LQKENI. This CDR3 comprises 13 residues. CDR3 residues: CASSGQGYNEQFF. DNA for the CDR3: TGTGCCAGCTCGGGACAGGGGTACAATGAGCAGTTCTTC. Using reference TRBV18 and TRBJ2-1 for the parts outside the CDR3, the full variable domain is NAGVMQNPRHLVRRRGQEARLRCSPMKGHSHVYWYRQLPEEGLKFMVYLQKENIIDESGMPKERFSAEFPKEGPSILRIQQVVRGDSAAYFCASSGQGYNEQFFGPGTRLTVL.

In the case of this clone: Additional DNA sequences in this sample encode the identical CDR3. The chain combines TRBV18 with TRBJ2-3, with D uncertain. V gave up 3 bases and J gave up 2 bases, with 6 bases separating them. This CDR3 has 13 amino acids. CDR1 is KGHSH, CDR2 LQKENI, per germline. In DNA form, the CDR3 reads TGTGCCAGCTCACCGGGATCCACAGATACGCAGTATTTT. This codes for CASSPGSTDTQYF. Full variable domain (missing parts from reference TRBV18 and TRBJ2-3): NAGVMQNPRHLVRRRGQEARLRCSPMKGHSHVYWYRQLPEEGLKFMVYLQKENIIDESGMPKERFSAEFPKEGPSILRIQQVVRGDSAAYFCASSPGSTDTQYFGPGTRLTVL.

The gene calls are TRBV18 and TRBJ1-1; perhaps TRBD1 as D (6 bases). Germline lookup yields CDR1 KGHSH and CDR2 LQKENI. The CDR3 loop spans 16 amino acids. The V end lost 3 bases, the J end lost 5 bases, and 19 bases lay between the germline ends. The CDR3 sequence: CASSPTVGGTGTEAFF. DNA for the CDR3: TGTGCCAGCTCACCCACTGTCGGGGGCACAGGTACTGAAGCTTTCTTT.

The chain combines TRBV19 with TRBJ1-3; D gene unclear. Trimming removed 9 bases at V and 0 bases at J, with 15 bases between. Germline assignment: CDR1 LNHDA and CDR2 SQIVND (reference sequence). This CDR3 region has 15 residues. CDR3 sequence reads: CASLPGRSSGNTIYF. The CDR3 region has the DNA TGTGCCAGCCTGCCAGGACGGAGCTCTGGAAACACCATATATTTT.

This rearrangement joins TRBV9 to TRBJ1-2; D perhaps matches TRBD1 (5 bases). V lost 0 bases and J lost 1, with 10 bases in between. This CDR3 region has 15 residues. Per the germline V gene, CDR1 is SGDLS and CDR2 is YYNGEE. In DNA, the CDR3 is TGTGCCAGCAGCGTAGAAGGGGTACTTAACTATGGCTACACCTTC. It encodes CASSVEGVLNYGYTF. Complete variable domain (other parts from reference TRBV9 and TRBJ1-2): DSGVTQTPKHLITATGQRVTLRCSPRSGDLSVYWYQQSLDQGLQFLIQYYNGEERAKGNILERFSAQQFPDLHSELNLSSLELGDSALYFCASSVEGVLNYGYTFGSGTRLTVV.

The chain's CDR3 is CAWSVTLYGYTF. The CDR3 bases are TGTGCCTGGAGTGTAACCCTCTATGGCTACACCTTC. The chain is built from TRBV30 and TRBJ1-2, with no clear D. The V gene lost 0 bases and the J gene lost 4 bases, with 6 bases spanning the gap. Germline V lookup: CDR1 GTSNPN, CDR2 SVGIG (reference sequence). The CDR3 is 12 residues long.

The rearrangement uses TRBV28 and TRBJ1-1; D possibly corresponds to TRBD1 (5 bases). Germline loops: CDR1 MDHEN, CDR2 SYDVKM. V shed 3 bases and J shed 10 bases, with 21 bases lying between them. The CDR3 totals 15 residues. The CDR3 sequence is CASSLPQGATWVAFF. CDR3 sequence (DNA): TGTGCCAGCAGTTTGCCCCAGGGAGCAACATGGGTAGCTTTCTTT.

This clone was seen just once. The chain uses TRBV5-4 and TRBJ1-1, with D perhaps TRBD1 (6 bases). The germline CDR1 and CDR2 sequences are SGHNT and YYREEE (reference sequence). The CDR3 totals 16 residues. The V end was cut by 0 bases, the J end by 0 bases, with 12 bases between. The CDR3 protein is CASSLGDTGLNTEAFF. The CDR3 coding sequence is TGTGCCAGCAGCTTGGGGGATACAGGGTTGAACACTGAAGCTTTCTTT. Full variable domain (rest looked up from reference TRBV5-4 and TRBJ1-1): ETGVTQSPTHLIKTRGQQVTLRCSSQSGHNTVSWYQQALGQGPQFIFQYYREEENGRGNFPPRFSGLQFPNYSSELNVNALELDDSALYLCASSLGDTGLNTEAFFGQGTRLTVV.

The V gene is TRBV28, the J gene TRBJ1-1; D gene ambiguous. Looked up from germline, CDR1 is MDHEN and CDR2 is SYDVKM. V was clipped by 6 bases and J by 3 bases, with 8 bases between them. CDR3 size: 12 residues. The CDR3 protein is CASRSVHTEAFF. The CDR3 nucleotides read TGTGCCAGCAGAAGCGTTCACACTGAAGCTTTCTTT.

The V and J genes are TRBV2 and TRBJ2-3; D may be TRBD2 (5 bases). The CDR3 runs 14 residues. Germline loops: CDR1 SNHLY, CDR2 FYNNEI. V was shortened by 7 bases and J by 2 bases, with 13 bases between the two germline ends. The CDR3 coding sequence is TGTGCCAGCATACGGCCCGGGGACACAGATACGCAGTATTTT. It yields the protein CASIRPGDTDTQYF.

For the CDR3, the DNA is TGTGCCAGCTCTCTTCTTAGCGGGAGTCTTTCCTACGAGCAGTACTTC. This sequence encodes CASSLLSGSLSYEQYF. The J gene is TRBJ2-7, the V gene TRBV18; 9 bases map to TRBD2. The germline CDR1 and CDR2 sequences are KGHSH and LQKENI. The V gene end was trimmed by 6 bases and the J gene end by 1 base; junction bases not matched to a gene: 10. The CDR3 covers 16 residues.

V is TRBV27 and J is TRBJ2-1; D unresolved. Germline V gene lookup returns CDR1 MNHEY and CDR2 SMNVEV (reference sequence). Trimming stripped 5 bases from V and 3 bases from J, with 8 bases between. CDR3 length: 13 amino acids. CDR3 sequence reads: CASSLLIYNEQFF. In DNA form, the CDR3 reads TGTGCCAGCAGTCTACTAATCTACAATGAGCAGTTCTTC.

J is TRBJ2-5 and V is TRBV18, with a tentative D call TRBD2 (5 bases). CDR3 length: 14 amino acids. In germline, CDR1 is KGHSH, CDR2 LQKENI. V gave up 8 bases and J gave up 4 bases, with 17 bases separating them. The DNA for the CDR3 is TGTGCCAGCCTTCTTCGTGGGAGCGGAGAGACCCAGTACTTC. It translates to CASLLRGSGETQYF.

The V call is TRBV6-1, the J call TRBJ2-7, with D unclear. Trimming removed 6 bases at V and 4 bases at J, with 16 bases between. The CDR3 spans 14 residues. Germline CDR1 reads MNHNS; CDR2 reads SASEGT. CDR3 sequence reads: CASRPGWGLYEQYF. The CDR3 DNA follows: TGTGCCAGCAGGCCCGGGTGGGGATTATACGAGCAGTACTTC.

This sequence joins TRBV29-1 and TRBJ2-1; 11 positions match TRBD2. The CDR3 covers 12 residues. CDR1 is SQVTM, CDR2 ANQGSEA, per germline. Unmatched junction bases numbered 2, after V lost 5 bases and J lost 8 bases. The CDR3 nucleotides read TGCAGCGTTACTAGCGGGAGCTATGAGCAGTTCTTC. Translated, it gives CSVTSGSYEQFF.

Only one count was recorded for this clone. The V and J genes are TRBV6-1 and TRBJ2-1; a weak D match, TRBD2 (5 bases). V was trimmed by 2 bases and J by 3 bases, leaving 14 bases between them. In germline, CDR1 is MNHNS, CDR2 SASEGT. CDR3 length equals 16 residues. CDR3 loop: CASSENIQDFYNEQFF. CDR3 nucleotides: TGTGCCAGCAGTGAAAACATCCAGGACTTCTACAATGAGCAGTTCTTC.

The V call is TRBV11-2, the J call TRBJ2-7, with a tentative D call TRBD2 (6 bases). CDR1 is SGHAT, CDR2 FQNNGV, per germline. The CDR3 length is 16 residues. Between the trimmed V and J ends, which lost 11 bases and 4 bases, there was a span of 27 bases. CDR3 sequence reads: CACTRLEEGVMYEQYF. In nucleotides, the CDR3 is TGTGCCTGCACCCGACTTGAGGAGGGAGTAATGTACGAGCAGTACTTC.

The chain joins TRBV5-1 to TRBJ2-1; 8 bases are shared with TRBD1. This CDR3 has 16 amino acids. CDR1 and CDR2 from the germline V gene are SGHRS and YFSETQ. V dropped 4 bases and J dropped 5; count of bases not matched to a gene: 11. CDR3 bases: TGCGCCAGCAGCACCGGGACGGACAGGGTGCACAATGAGCAGTTCTTC. Its protein is CASSTGTDRVHNEQFF.

This chain uses TRBV2 with TRBJ1-3, with 7 bases that match TRBD1. Unmatched junction bases numbered 17, after V lost 6 bases and J lost 15 bases. Germline-derived CDR1 and CDR2 are SNHLY and FYNNEI. CDR3 length equals 14 residues. This CDR3 reads CASSYKGQEGSRYF. The CDR3 coding sequence is TGTGCCAGCAGCTACAAAGGACAGGAAGGGTCGAGATATTTT.

V gene TRBV19 combines with J gene TRBJ2-1; no firm D call. This CDR3 is built from 14 residues. Germline V gene sequence: CDR1 LNHDA, CDR2 SQIVND (reference sequence). Trimming cost V 3 bases and J 2 bases, with 8 bases left between them. The CDR3 region is CASSMEPTYNEQFF. CDR3 DNA sequence: TGTGCCAGTAGTATGGAGCCCACCTACAATGAGCAGTTCTTC. The variable domain in full, completed from reference TRBV19 and TRBJ2-1, reads DGGITQSPKYLFRKEGQNVTLSCEQNLNHDAMYWYRQDPGQGLRLIYYSQIVNDFQKGDIAEGYSVSREKKESFPLTVTSAQKNPTAFYLCASSMEPTYNEQFFGPGTRLTVL.

The chain uses TRBV5-4 and TRBJ1-5; no clear D. V was cut by 2 bases and J by 0 bases, with 12 bases left in between. The CDR3 loop spans 16 amino acids. Germline V gene sequence: CDR1 SGHNT, CDR2 YYREEE (reference sequence). As DNA, the CDR3 is TGTGCCAGCAGCTTTCCACGGTTCTATAGCAATCAGCCCCAGCATTTT. This encodes CASSFPRFYSNQPQHF.

The rearrangement links TRBV7-2 to TRBJ2-7, with 9 bases aligning to TRBD2. Germline V gives CDR1 SGHTA, CDR2 FQGNSA. V lost 0 bases and J lost 6; bases outside the gene matches: 6. The CDR3 spans 15 residues. The DNA for the CDR3 is TGTGCCAGCAGCTTAGCGGGTAGCGGGAGCTCCGAGCAGTACTTC. It is translated as CASSLAGSGSSEQYF.

The chain carries TRBV2 and TRBJ2-7; TRBD1 matches at 9 bases. The CDR3 length is 12 residues. CDR1 and CDR2 from the germline V gene are SNHLY and FYNNEI. Germline trimming cut 7 bases from V and 6 bases from J; bases unmatched to any gene: 4. The CDR3 region is CASTGTGSEQYF. The CDR3 DNA reads as TGTGCCAGCACCGGGACAGGGTCCGAGCAGTACTTC.

V usage is TRBV5-4 and J usage is TRBJ1-2, with D perhaps TRBD1 (6 bases). The CDR3 is 13 amino acids. V dropped 4 bases and J dropped 6 bases, with 13 bases sitting between them. Germline CDR1 reads SGHNT; CDR2 reads YYREEE (reference sequence). For the CDR3, the DNA is TGTGCCAGCAGCCGATCTAGGGGGGATGGCTACACCTTC. Its translation is CASSRSRGDGYTF.

This clone has a single count. The chain is built from TRBV7-9 and TRBJ1-2, with 8 bases that match TRBD1. This CDR3 comprises 15 residues. V dropped 3 bases and J dropped 1; count of bases not matched to a gene: 4. CDR1 is SEHNR, CDR2 FQNEAQ, per germline (reference sequence). CDR3 residues: CASSFRGRNNYGYTF. In DNA form, the CDR3 reads TGTGCCAGCAGCTTCAGGGGGCGCAATAACTATGGCTACACCTTC.

The chain couples TRBV7-9 to TRBJ2-7; no clear D. The CDR3 spans 14 residues. V lost 3 bases and J lost 3, with 12 bases in between. Germline V gene sequence: CDR1 SEHNR, CDR2 FQNEAQ (reference sequence). The CDR3: CASSFPAGDYEQYF. CDR3 DNA sequence: TGTGCCAGCAGCTTCCCTGCAGGAGACTACGAGCAGTACTTC.